These T cell receptor beta chains were read from a single sample in a study of blood T cell repertoires in COVID-19. Only in-frame clones appear in the TCRdb table, and some are missing; sequencing was by immunoSEQ multiplex PCR. The table lists 210,000 or so clones, 80% to 90% of them singletons, with roughly a tenth in the top ten. Sequences were obtained from peripheral blood. These receptor sequences come from a woman of 80 years or more with acute or convalescent COVID-19. Both conserved end residues are part of each CDR3. D genes are given only for firm matches. Size is omitted from some rows. Given values are once, few, many or a class for expanded clones.

CDR3,DNA,size,V,D,J,length
CASSPPAGAPYFEQYF,TGTGCCAGCAGCCCCCCGGCAGGGGCCCCGTATTTCGAGCAGTACTTC,.,TRBV5-8,.,TRBJ2-7,16
CASSYSEYNSPLHF,TGTGCCAGCAGTTACTCAGAGTATAATTCACCCCTCCACTTT,.,TRBV6-6,.,TRBJ1-6,14
CASRVTGFSNQPQHF,TGTGCCAGCAGGGTAACAGGGTTTAGCAATCAGCCCCAGCATTTT,.,TRBV27,.,TRBJ1-5,15
CASGNSYEQYF,TGTGCCTCCGGGAACTCCTACGAGCAGTACTTC,.,TRBV10-3,.,TRBJ2-7,11
CASSWGDLLPYGYTF,TGCGCCAGCAGCTGGGGGGACTTGCTACCCTATGGCTACACCTTC,.,TRBV5-1,.,TRBJ1-2,15
CASSNPLAGVLYEQFF,TGTGCCAGCAGCAACCCCCTAGCGGGAGTTTTATATGAGCAGTTCTTC,.,TRBV5-8,TRBD2,TRBJ2-1,16
CAISERAGNTGELFF,TGTGCCATCAGTGAAAGAGCGGGTAACACCGGGGAGCTGTTTTTT,.,TRBV10-3,.,TRBJ2-2,15
CASSEGQGRNQPQHF,TGTGCCAGCAGCGAGGGACAGGGGCGCAATCAGCCCCAGCATTTT,.,TRBV6-5,TRBD1,TRBJ1-5,15
CASSQDTGNSNEKLFF,TGTGCCAGCAGCCAAGATACGGGGAACTCCAATGAAAAACTGTTTTTT,.,TRBV3-1/TRBV3-2,.,TRBJ1-4,16
CASTQLGGAWGYTF,TGTGCCAGCACCCAACTAGGAGGGGCATGGGGCTACACCTTC,.,TRBV27,.,TRBJ1-2,14
CASSRNPEGRWTDTQYF,TGTGCCAGCAGCCGAAACCCCGAGGGCCGCTGGACAGATACGCAGTATTTT,.,TRBV21-1,.,TRBJ2-3,17
CASSQEGDRAGNTIYF,TGCGCCAGCAGCCAAGAGGGGGACAGGGCTGGAAACACCATATATTTT,.,TRBV4-1,TRBD1,TRBJ1-3,16
CSVDNSGRLGYNEQFF,TGCAGCGTCGATAATAGCGGGAGACTCGGCTACAATGAGCAGTTCTTC,.,TRBV29-1,TRBD2,TRBJ2-1,16
CATSGQGTDTQYF,TGCGCCACCTCGGGACAGGGTACAGATACGCAGTATTTT,few,TRBV5-1,TRBD1,TRBJ2-3,13
CAIYRAAYGYTF,TGTGCCATCTACAGGGCCGCCTATGGCTACACCTTC,.,TRBV10-3,.,TRBJ1-2,12
CASEYAGELFF,TGTGCCAGTGAGTACGCCGGGGAGCTGTTTTTT,once,TRBV3-1/TRBV3-2,.,TRBJ2-2,11
CASRPPVTLSTDTQYF,TGTGCCAGCAGACCCCCGGTGACTCTGAGCACAGATACGCAGTATTTT,.,TRBV28,.,TRBJ2-3,16
CASSAADEQYF,TGTGCCAGCTCAGCTGCGGACGAGCAGTACTTC,.,TRBV18,.,TRBJ2-7,11
CASSQAAAGNNSPLHF,TGTGCCAGCAGCCAAGCGGCGGCGGGGAATAATTCACCCCTCCACTTT,.,TRBV3-1/TRBV3-2,.,TRBJ1-6,16
CASSESGRPNYGYTF,TGCGCCAGCAGTGAGTCAGGCAGGCCGAACTATGGCTACACCTTC,.,TRBV10-2,.,TRBJ1-2,15
CASSLGTGANTGELFF,TGTGCCAGCAGCTTGGGGACAGGGGCGAACACCGGGGAGCTGTTTTTT,.,TRBV5-5,TRBD1,TRBJ2-2,16
CASSLRQGVGYTF,TGTGCCAGCAGTTTAAGACAGGGCGTTGGCTACACCTTC,few,TRBV27,TRBD1,TRBJ1-2,13
CASSASGDSYNEQFF,TGTGCCAGTTCAGCTAGCGGGGACTCCTACAATGAGCAGTTCTTC,.,TRBV19,TRBD2,TRBJ2-1,15
CASSLGTVHYEQYF,TGTGCCAGCAGTTTAGGGACAGTACACTACGAGCAGTACTTC,.,TRBV28,TRBD1,TRBJ2-7,14
CASSLAGMNTEAFF,TGTGCCAGCAGCTTGGCAGGAATGAACACTGAAGCTTTCTTT,.,TRBV7-9,.,TRBJ1-1,14
CASSLARDRVSYEQYF,TGTGCCAGCAGCTTAGCGCGAGACAGGGTCTCCTACGAGCAGTACTTC,.,TRBV7-9,TRBD1,TRBJ2-7,16
CASSFPRLAGTEQFF,TGTGCCAGCAGCTTCCCGCGACTAGCGGGAACTGAGCAGTTCTTC,.,TRBV7-2,TRBD2,TRBJ2-1,15
CASSQGQGLFYGYTF,TGCGCCAGCAGCCAAGGTCAGGGATTATTCTATGGCTACACCTTC,.,TRBV4-3,.,TRBJ1-2,15
CASSGPAGGVRETQYF,TGTGCCAGCAGTGGGCCAGCGGGAGGAGTCCGAGAGACCCAGTACTTC,few,TRBV2,TRBD2,TRBJ2-5,16
CASSLARDRLSGYTF,TGTGCCAGCAGCTTGGCCCGGGACAGGCTCAGCGGCTACACCTTC,few,TRBV5-6,TRBD1,TRBJ1-2,15
CASTISLLGARYGYTF,TGTGCCAGTACCATCAGTCTTCTAGGGGCGCGGTATGGCTACACCTTC,few,TRBV19,.,TRBJ1-2,16
CASSITRAINQPQHF,TGTGCCAGTAGTATAACCAGGGCAATCAATCAGCCCCAGCATTTT,.,TRBV19,.,TRBJ1-5,15
CASGEARVTEAFF,TGTGCCAGCGGGGAGGCGCGGGTCACTGAAGCTTTCTTT,.,TRBV7-6,.,TRBJ1-1,13
CASSLGLAGVEQYF,TGTGCCAGCAGCCTAGGACTAGCGGGAGTCGAGCAGTACTTC,few,TRBV11-1,TRBD2,TRBJ2-7,14
CASSFQRGEAFF,TGTGCCAGCAGCTTCCAAAGGGGTGAAGCTTTCTTT,.,TRBV7-9,.,TRBJ1-1,12
CASKPSPTTGNTEAFF,TGTGCCAGCAAACCTAGCCCAACTACGGGGAACACTGAAGCTTTCTTT,.,TRBV7-8,.,TRBJ1-1,16
CATTEGGRNTEAFF,TGTGCCACCACCGAGGGTGGGAGGAACACTGAAGCTTTCTTT,many,TRBV24-1,.,TRBJ1-1,14
CASSPKRDTEAFF,TGTGCCAGCAGCCCTAAGAGGGACACTGAAGCTTTCTTT,.,TRBV3-1/TRBV3-2,.,TRBJ1-1,13
CASSLVINYEQYF,TGTGCCAGCAGCTTAGTAATTAACTACGAGCAGTACTTC,few,TRBV11-3,.,TRBJ2-7,13
CASSNYLSRGPNTEAFF,TGTGCCAGCAGCAACTACCTCTCGAGGGGGCCGAACACTGAAGCTTTCTTT,few,TRBV27,TRBD1,TRBJ1-1,17
CASSPTAYPNSGNTIYF,TGTGCCAGCTCACCGACAGCCTACCCCAACTCTGGAAACACCATATATTTT,.,TRBV18,.,TRBJ1-3,17